This T cell receptor beta chain was profiled in a study of blood T cell repertoires in COVID-19. For the study at large: Sites in the United States, Italy and Spain provided acute and convalescent COVID-19 samples. Sources were T cells, B-cell-depleted T cells, or PBMCs; the material itself was cDNA or gDNA.

The CDR3 consists of 16 residues. In germline, CDR1 is SGDLS, CDR2 YYNGEE. V gave up 1 base and J gave up 1 base; unmatched junction bases: 4. Per the authors' pipeline: Amplification with reference gene primers provided the estimates of nucleated cell counts. Generated by immunoSEQ multiplex PCR, the TCRdb table keeps only in-frame clones and is missing some. From that table come the V and J calls and clone size; the DNA was used to work out D and trimming. The table lists 60,000 to 75,000 clones, roughly 90% of them singletons. The receptor comes from a man in his thirties or forties with acute or convalescent COVID-19. The rearrangement uses TRBV9 and TRBJ2-2; 7 nucleotides line up with TRBD1. Sequenced material: peripheral blood. In DNA, the CDR3 is TGTGCCAGCAGCGTAAGGGGACAGATGAACACCGGGGAGCTGTTTTTT. This gives the protein CASSVRGQMNTGELFF.